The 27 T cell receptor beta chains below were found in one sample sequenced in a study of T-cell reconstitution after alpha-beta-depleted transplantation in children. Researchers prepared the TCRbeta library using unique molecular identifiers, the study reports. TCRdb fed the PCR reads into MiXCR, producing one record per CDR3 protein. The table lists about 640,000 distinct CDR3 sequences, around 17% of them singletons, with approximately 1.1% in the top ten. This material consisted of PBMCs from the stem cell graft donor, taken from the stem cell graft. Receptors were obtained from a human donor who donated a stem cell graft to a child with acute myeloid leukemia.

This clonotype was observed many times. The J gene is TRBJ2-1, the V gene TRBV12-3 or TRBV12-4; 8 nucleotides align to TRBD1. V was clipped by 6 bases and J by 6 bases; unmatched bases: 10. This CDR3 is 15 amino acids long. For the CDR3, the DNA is TGTGCCAGCAGCCCGGACAGGGTTGCCTCCAATGAGCAGTTCTTC. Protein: CASSPDRVASNEQFF.

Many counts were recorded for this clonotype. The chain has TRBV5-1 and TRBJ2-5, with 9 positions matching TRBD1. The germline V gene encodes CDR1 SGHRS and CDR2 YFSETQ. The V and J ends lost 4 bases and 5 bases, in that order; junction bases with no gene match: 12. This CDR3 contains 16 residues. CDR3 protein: CASSIGQGTSWETQYF. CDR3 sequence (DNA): TGCGCCAGCAGCATCGGACAGGGGACGTCGTGGGAGACCCAGTACTTC.

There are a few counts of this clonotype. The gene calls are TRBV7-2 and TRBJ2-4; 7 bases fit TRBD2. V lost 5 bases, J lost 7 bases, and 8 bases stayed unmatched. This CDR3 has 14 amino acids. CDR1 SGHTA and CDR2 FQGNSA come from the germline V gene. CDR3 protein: CASSLREGVNIQYF. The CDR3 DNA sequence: TGTGCCAGCAGCCTTAGGGAGGGTGTGAACATTCAGTACTTC.

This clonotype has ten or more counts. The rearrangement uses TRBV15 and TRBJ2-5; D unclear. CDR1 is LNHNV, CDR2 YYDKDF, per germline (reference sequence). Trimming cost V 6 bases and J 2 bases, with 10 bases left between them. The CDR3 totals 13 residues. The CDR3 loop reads CATRELRQETQYF. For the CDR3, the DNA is TGTGCCACCAGGGAGTTACGGCAAGAGACCCAGTACTTC.

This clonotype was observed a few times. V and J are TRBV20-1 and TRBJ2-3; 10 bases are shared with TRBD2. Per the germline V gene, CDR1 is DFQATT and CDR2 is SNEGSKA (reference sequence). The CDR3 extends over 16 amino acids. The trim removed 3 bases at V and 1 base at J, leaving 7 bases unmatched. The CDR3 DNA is TGCAGTGCTAGTCTTTTAACTAGCGGGGGCACAGATACGCAGTATTTT. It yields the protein CSASLLTSGGTDTQYF.

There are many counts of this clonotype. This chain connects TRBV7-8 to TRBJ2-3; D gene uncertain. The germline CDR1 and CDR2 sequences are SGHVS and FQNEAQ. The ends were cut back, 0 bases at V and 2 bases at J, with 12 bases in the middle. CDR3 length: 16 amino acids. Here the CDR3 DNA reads TGTGCCAGCAGCTTAGCGCGAGGAGTCCCCACAGATACGCAGTATTTT. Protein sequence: CASSLARGVPTDTQYF.

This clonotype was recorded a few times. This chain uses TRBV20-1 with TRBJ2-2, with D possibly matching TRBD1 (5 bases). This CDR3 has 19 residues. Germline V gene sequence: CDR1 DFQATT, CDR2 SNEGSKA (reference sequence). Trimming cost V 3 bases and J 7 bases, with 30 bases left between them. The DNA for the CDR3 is TGCAGTGCTAGGGGATACCAAGGGCTAACCTCGCTTCAGGGCGGGGAGCTGTTTTTT. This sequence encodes CSARGYQGLTSLQGGELFF.

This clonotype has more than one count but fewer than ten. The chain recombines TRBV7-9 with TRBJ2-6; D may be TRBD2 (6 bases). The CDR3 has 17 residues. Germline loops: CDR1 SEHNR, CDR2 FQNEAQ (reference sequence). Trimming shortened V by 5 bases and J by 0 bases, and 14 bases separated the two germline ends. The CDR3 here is CASSAGRLSSGANVLTF. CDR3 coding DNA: TGTGCCAGCAGCGCGGGACGTCTGTCCTCTGGGGCCAACGTCCTGACTTTC.

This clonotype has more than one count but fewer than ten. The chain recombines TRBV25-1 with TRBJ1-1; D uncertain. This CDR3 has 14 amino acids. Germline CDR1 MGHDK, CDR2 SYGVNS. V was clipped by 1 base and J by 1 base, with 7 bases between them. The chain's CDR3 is CASSELLGNTEAFF. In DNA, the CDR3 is TGTGCCAGCAGTGAATTATTGGGGAACACTGAAGCTTTCTTT.

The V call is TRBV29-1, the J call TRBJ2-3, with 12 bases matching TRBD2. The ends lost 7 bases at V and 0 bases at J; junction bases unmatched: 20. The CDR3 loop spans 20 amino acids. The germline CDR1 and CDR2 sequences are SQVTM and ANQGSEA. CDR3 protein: CSGLGFPSGGGPTSTDTQYF. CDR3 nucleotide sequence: TGCAGCGGTCTCGGGTTCCCTAGCGGGGGGGGGCCTACTAGCACAGATACGCAGTATTTT.

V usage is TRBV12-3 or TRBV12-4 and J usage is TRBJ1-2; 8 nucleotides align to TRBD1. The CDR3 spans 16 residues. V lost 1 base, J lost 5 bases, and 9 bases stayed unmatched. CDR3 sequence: CASSLVGDRRRYGYTF. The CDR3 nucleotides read TGTGCCAGCAGTTTAGTTGGGGACAGGCGTCGGTATGGCTACACCTTC.

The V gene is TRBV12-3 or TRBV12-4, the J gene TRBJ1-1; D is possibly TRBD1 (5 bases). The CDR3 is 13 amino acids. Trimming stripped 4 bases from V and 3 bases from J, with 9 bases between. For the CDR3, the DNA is TGTGCCAGCAGTTGGCAGGGCGACACTGAAGCTTTCTTT. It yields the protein CASSWQGDTEAFF.

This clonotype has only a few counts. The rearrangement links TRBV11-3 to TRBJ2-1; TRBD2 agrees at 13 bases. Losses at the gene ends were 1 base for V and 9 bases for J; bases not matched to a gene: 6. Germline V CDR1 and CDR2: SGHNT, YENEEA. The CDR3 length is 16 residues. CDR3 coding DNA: TGTGCCAGCAGCTTAGGACTAGCGGGGGGAGCTGGTGAGCAGTTCTTC. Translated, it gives CASSLGLAGGAGEQFF.

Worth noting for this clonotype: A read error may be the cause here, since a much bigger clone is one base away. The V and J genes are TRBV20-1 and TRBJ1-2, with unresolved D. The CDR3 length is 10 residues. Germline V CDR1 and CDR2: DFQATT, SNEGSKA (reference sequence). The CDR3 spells CSARRYGYNF. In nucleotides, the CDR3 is TGCAGTGCCCGTCGCTATGGCTACAACTTC.

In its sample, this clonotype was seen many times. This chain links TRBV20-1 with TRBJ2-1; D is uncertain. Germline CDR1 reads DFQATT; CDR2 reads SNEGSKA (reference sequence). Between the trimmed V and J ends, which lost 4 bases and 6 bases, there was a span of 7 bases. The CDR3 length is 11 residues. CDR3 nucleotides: TGCAGTGCTAAGGACCGCAATGAGCAGTTCTTC. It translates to CSAKDRNEQFF.

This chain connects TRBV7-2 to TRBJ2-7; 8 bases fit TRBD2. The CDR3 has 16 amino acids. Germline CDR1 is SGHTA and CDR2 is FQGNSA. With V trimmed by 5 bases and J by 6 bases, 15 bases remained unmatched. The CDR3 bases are TGTGCCAGCAGCCCCACGAGCACCACCGCGGGGGGCGAGCAGTACTTC. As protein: CASSPTSTTAGGEQYF.

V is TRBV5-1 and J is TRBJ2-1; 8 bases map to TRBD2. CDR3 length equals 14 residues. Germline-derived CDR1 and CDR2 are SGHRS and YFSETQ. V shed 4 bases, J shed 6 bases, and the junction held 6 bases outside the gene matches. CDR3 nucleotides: TGCGCCAGCAGCGCCGGGACTAGTCTCAATGAGCAGTTCTTC. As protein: CASSAGTSLNEQFF.

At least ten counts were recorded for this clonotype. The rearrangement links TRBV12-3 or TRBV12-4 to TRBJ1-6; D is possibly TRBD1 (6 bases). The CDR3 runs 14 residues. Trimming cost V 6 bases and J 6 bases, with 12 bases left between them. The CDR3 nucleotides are TGTGCCAGCAGCGTCAGGGGTGGTAATTCACCCCTCCACTTT. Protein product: CASSVRGGNSPLHF.

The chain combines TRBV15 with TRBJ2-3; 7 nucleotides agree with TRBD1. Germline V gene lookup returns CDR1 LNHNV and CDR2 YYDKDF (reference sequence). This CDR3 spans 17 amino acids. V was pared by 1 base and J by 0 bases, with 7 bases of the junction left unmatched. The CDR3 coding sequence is TGTGCCACCAGCAGAGGGATTTCAGGGGGTAGCACAGATACGCAGTATTTT. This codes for CATSRGISGGSTDTQYF.

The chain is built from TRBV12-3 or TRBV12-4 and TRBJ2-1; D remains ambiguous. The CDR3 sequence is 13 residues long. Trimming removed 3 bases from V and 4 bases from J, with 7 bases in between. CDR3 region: CASSFRQYNEQFF. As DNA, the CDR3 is TGTGCCAGCAGTTTTCGACAATACAATGAGCAGTTCTTC.

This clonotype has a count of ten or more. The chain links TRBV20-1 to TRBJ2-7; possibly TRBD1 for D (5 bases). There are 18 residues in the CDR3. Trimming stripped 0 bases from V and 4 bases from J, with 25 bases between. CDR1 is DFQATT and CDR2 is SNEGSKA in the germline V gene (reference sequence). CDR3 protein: CSARDPVPTGDRLYEQYV. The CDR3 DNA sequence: TGCAGTGCTAGAGATCCCGTCCCTACAGGAGATAGACTGTACGAGCAGTACGTC.

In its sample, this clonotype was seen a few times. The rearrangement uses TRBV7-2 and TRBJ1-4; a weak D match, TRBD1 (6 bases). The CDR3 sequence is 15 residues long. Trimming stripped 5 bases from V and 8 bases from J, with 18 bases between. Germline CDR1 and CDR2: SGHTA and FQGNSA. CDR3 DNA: TGTGCCAGCAGCCTTTTGACAGGTCTCGCCGAAAAACTGTTTTTT. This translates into CASSLLTGLAEKLFF.

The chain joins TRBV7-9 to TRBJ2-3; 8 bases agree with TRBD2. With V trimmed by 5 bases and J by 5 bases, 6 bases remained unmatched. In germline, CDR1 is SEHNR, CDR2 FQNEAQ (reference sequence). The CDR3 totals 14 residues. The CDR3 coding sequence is TGTGCCAGCAGCCTGACTAGCGTTGGAGATACGCAGTATTTT. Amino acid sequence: CASSLTSVGDTQYF.

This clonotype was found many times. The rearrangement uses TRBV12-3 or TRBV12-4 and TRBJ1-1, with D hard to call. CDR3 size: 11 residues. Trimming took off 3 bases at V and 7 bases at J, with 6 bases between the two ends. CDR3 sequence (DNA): TGTGCCAGCAGTTTTATAGGTGAAGCTTTCTTT. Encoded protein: CASSFIGEAFF.

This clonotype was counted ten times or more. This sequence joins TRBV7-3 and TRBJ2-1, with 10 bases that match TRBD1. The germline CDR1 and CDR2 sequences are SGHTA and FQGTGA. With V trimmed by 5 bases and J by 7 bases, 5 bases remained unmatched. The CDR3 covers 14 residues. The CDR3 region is CASSIGTGENEQFF. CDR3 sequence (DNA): TGTGCCAGCAGCATTGGGACAGGGGAGAATGAGCAGTTCTTC. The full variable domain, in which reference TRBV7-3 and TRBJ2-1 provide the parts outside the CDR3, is GAGVSQTPSNKVTEKGKYVELRCDPISGHTALYWYRQSLGQGPEFLIYFQGTGAADDSGLPNDRFFAVRPEGSVSTLKIQRTERGDSAVYLCASSIGTGENEQFFGPGTRLTVL.

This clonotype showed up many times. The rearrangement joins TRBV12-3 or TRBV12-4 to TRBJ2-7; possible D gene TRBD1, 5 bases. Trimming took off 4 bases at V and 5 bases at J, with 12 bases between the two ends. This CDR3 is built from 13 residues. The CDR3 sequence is CASSYAGLNEQYF. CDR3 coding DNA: TGTGCCAGCAGTTATGCAGGGCTGAACGAGCAGTACTTC.

The CDR3 protein is CASSQDLSNEQFF. In DNA, the CDR3 is TGCGCCAGCAGCCAAGATCTCTCCAATGAGCAGTTCTTC. V and J are TRBV4-1 and TRBJ2-1; D call uncertain. The CDR3 runs to 13 residues. CDR1 MGHRA and CDR2 YSYEKL come from the germline V gene. The V end lost 0 bases, the J end lost 6 bases, and 6 bases lay between the germline ends.